The 19 T cell receptor beta chains below were found in one sample sequenced in a study of control samples from healthy donors and cancer patients. Libraries were prepared by immunoSEQ multiplex PCR; TCRdb keeps only in-frame clonotypes and omits some of them. The profile shows some 120,000 clones, more than 85% of them singletons. Input material: blood. The receptors stem from a man aged 18-30 years in good health.

This sequence joins TRBV19 and TRBJ1-1; D is possibly TRBD1 (6 bases). This CDR3 region has 14 residues. Germline V gene data show CDR1 as LNHDA and CDR2 as SQIVND (reference sequence). V lost 3 bases and J lost 7, with 15 bases in between. The CDR3 protein is CASSIVKRTVEAFF. CDR3 nucleotides: TGTGCCAGTAGTATCGTAAAGCGGACAGTTGAAGCTTTCTTT.

This clone appeared a few times. V gene TRBV24-1 combines with J gene TRBJ1-2; D is possibly TRBD1 (5 bases). V shed 7 bases and J shed 7 bases, with 12 bases lying between them. The CDR3 consists of 12 residues. Germline values: CDR1 KGHDR, CDR2 SFDVKD. CDR3 protein: CATSEGQGGYTF. The CDR3 nucleotides are TGTGCCACCAGCGAGGGTCAGGGTGGCTACACCTTC.

The J gene is TRBJ2-3, the V gene TRBV14; D is unclear. The CDR3 totals 15 residues. V lost 1 base and J lost 3, with 11 bases in between. Per the germline V gene, CDR1 is SGHDN and CDR2 is FVKESK. The CDR3 bases are TGTGCCAGCAGCCAAGCAGAAAGCGTTACAGATACGCAGTATTTT. This encodes CASSQAESVTDTQYF.

The genes are TRBV6-4 and TRBJ2-7; D is ambiguous. With 0 bases removed from V and 3 bases from J, the gap between germline ends came to 15 bases. The germline V gene encodes CDR1 MRHNA and CDR2 SNTAGT. The CDR3 consists of 16 residues. CDR3 residues: CASSDSRPAIDYEQYF. CDR3 sequence (DNA): TGTGCCAGCAGTGACTCTAGACCTGCAATTGACTACGAGCAGTACTTC.

This clone was found once. The chain uses TRBV10-1 and TRBJ2-7, with D unclear. Germline-derived CDR1 and CDR2 are WNHNN and SYGVQD (reference sequence). Trimming pared 3 bases from V and 0 bases from J, leaving 3 bases between. This CDR3 comprises 12 residues. The CDR3 loop is CASSDGSYEQYF. In nucleotides, the CDR3 is TGCGCCAGCAGTGATGGCTCCTACGAGCAGTACTTC.

The chain links TRBV6-5 to TRBJ2-5; D is possibly TRBD1 (7 bases). The V gene lost 10 bases and the J gene lost 5 bases, with 17 bases spanning the gap. CDR1 is MNHEY, CDR2 SVGAGI, per germline. CDR3 length equals 13 residues. The CDR3 loop reads CANSWTGGETQYF. In DNA, the CDR3 is TGTGCCAACAGCTGGACAGGAGGGGAGACCCAGTACTTC.

This chain uses TRBV27 with TRBJ2-7; 7 nucleotides line up with TRBD1. Looked up from germline, CDR1 is MNHEY and CDR2 is SMNVEV (reference sequence). The CDR3 loop spans 14 amino acids. V trimming: 2 bases; J trimming: 7 bases; junction bases outside the gene matches: 8. The CDR3: CASSLAASRGEQYF. The CDR3 bases are TGTGCCAGCAGTTTAGCAGCTTCCAGGGGGGAGCAGTACTTC.

J is TRBJ2-7 and V is TRBV7-9; TRBD2 matches at 12 bases. The V and J ends lost 5 bases and 3 bases, in that order; junction bases with no gene match: 8. The CDR3 sequence is 16 residues long. CDR1 and CDR2 from the germline V gene are SEHNR and FQNEAQ (reference sequence). The CDR3 DNA follows: TGTGCCAGCAGCCCCCGACTAGCGGGAGAGAGCTACGAGCAGTACTTC. It encodes CASSPRLAGESYEQYF.

The chain employs TRBV5-1 and TRBJ2-1, with unresolved D. The CDR3 loop spans 16 amino acids. CDR1 is SGHRS and CDR2 is YFSETQ in the germline V gene. V was cut by 5 bases and J by 0 bases, with 15 bases left in between. CDR3 loop: CASRTIGSSSYNEQFF. CDR3 nucleotide sequence: TGCGCCAGCAGAACAATTGGCAGTAGCTCCTACAATGAGCAGTTCTTC.

J is TRBJ1-5 and V is TRBV19; D remains unclear. CDR1 and CDR2 (germline): LNHDA, SQIVND (reference sequence). This CDR3 contains 16 residues. Deletions cut 4 bases from V and 0 bases from J, with 13 bases between. The CDR3 sequence: CASSSSQIVSNQPQHF. The CDR3 nucleotides are TGTGCCAGTAGTAGCTCTCAGATTGTTAGCAATCAGCCCCAGCATTTT.

The V and J genes are TRBV19 and TRBJ2-5; 9 positions agree with TRBD2. Trimming took 4 bases from V and 5 from J; bases not matched to a gene: 14. CDR3 length equals 17 residues. Germline values: CDR1 LNHDA, CDR2 SQIVND (reference sequence). The CDR3 reads CASSTGVRGRAGETQYF. In DNA form, the CDR3 reads TGTGCCAGTAGTACGGGTGTTCGCGGGAGGGCCGGGGAGACCCAGTACTTC.

The chain combines TRBV10-3 with TRBJ2-2; D remains unclear. This CDR3 is 18 amino acids long. Looked up from germline, CDR1 is ENHRY and CDR2 is SYGVKD. The V gene lost 3 bases and the J gene lost 6 bases, with 23 bases spanning the gap. The CDR3 region has the DNA TGTGCCATCAGTGATGAGGACGGATTTTACCCAAGTGCCGGGGAGCTGTTTTTT. As protein: CAISDEDGFYPSAGELFF.

This chain uses TRBV7-6 with TRBJ2-1, with 8 positions matching TRBD2. The length of the CDR3 is 15 residues. Germline lookup yields CDR1 SGHVS and CDR2 FNYEAQ. Trimming cost V 4 bases and J 10 bases; bases outside gene matches: 12. CDR3: CASSSRGHASGEQFF. The DNA of the CDR3 is TGTGCCAGCAGCTCCCGCGGGCATGCTAGCGGGGAGCAGTTCTTC.

This clone was counted a few times. The chain carries TRBV6-4 and TRBJ2-2; 8 bases match TRBD2. Germline V gives CDR1 MRHNA, CDR2 SNTAGT. V dropped 2 bases and J dropped 4; count of bases not matched to a gene: 0. There are 14 residues in the CDR3. CDR3 residues: CASSDSGSTGELFF. CDR3 DNA: TGTGCCAGCAGTGACAGCGGGAGCACCGGGGAGCTGTTTTTT.

The J gene is TRBJ1-1, the V gene TRBV2; possibly TRBD1 for D (5 bases). This CDR3 is 13 amino acids long. The germline V gene has CDR1 SNHLY and CDR2 FYNNEI. V lost 2 bases and J 4 bases, leaving 8 bases between the germline ends. The CDR3 loop is CASSERGTTEAFF. The CDR3 DNA is TGTGCCAGCAGTGAAAGAGGGACCACTGAAGCTTTCTTT.

This chain links TRBV24-1 with TRBJ2-1; D might be TRBD1 (5 bases). The V gene's germline CDR1 is KGHDR and CDR2 SFDVKD. This CDR3 region has 13 residues. The V end lost 9 bases, the J end lost 7 bases, and 15 bases lay between the germline ends. The CDR3, as DNA: TGTGCCACCGAAGGGGATCCTGGAAATGAGCAGTTCTTC. Its protein product is CATEGDPGNEQFF.

The V call is TRBV9, the J call TRBJ2-1, with TRBD2 matching over 9 bases. V lost 4 bases, J lost 6 bases, and 14 bases stayed unmatched. In germline, CDR1 is SGDLS, CDR2 YYNGEE. The CDR3 has 17 amino acids. CDR3 bases: TGTGCCAGCAGCTGGAAGAGGTGGCTAGCGGGACCCAATGAGCAGTTCTTC. This codes for CASSWKRWLAGPNEQFF.

The J gene is TRBJ1-1, the V gene TRBV12-5; 9 positions agree with TRBD1. The trim removed 7 bases at V and 4 bases at J, leaving 7 bases unmatched. The CDR3 totals 14 residues. CDR1 LGHNT and CDR2 FRNRAP come from the germline V gene. The CDR3 here is CASAPQGAVTEAFF. In DNA form, the CDR3 reads TGTGCTAGTGCTCCACAGGGGGCGGTCACTGAAGCTTTCTTT. Full variable domain (rest looked up from reference TRBV12-5 and TRBJ1-1): DARVTQTPRHKVTEMGQEVTMRCQPILGHNTVFWYRQTMMQGLELLAYFRNRAPLDDSGMPKDRFSAEMPDATLATLKIQPSEPRDSAVYFCASAPQGAVTEAFFGQGTRLTVV.

The chain recombines TRBV2 with TRBJ1-2; D remains unclear. V gave up 5 bases and J gave up 1 base, with 8 bases separating them. Germline CDR1 SNHLY, CDR2 FYNNEI. The CDR3 has 13 amino acids. The CDR3 DNA reads as TGTGCCAGCAGTACTAACAGTAACTATGGCTACACCTTC. Its translation: CASSTNSNYGYTF.